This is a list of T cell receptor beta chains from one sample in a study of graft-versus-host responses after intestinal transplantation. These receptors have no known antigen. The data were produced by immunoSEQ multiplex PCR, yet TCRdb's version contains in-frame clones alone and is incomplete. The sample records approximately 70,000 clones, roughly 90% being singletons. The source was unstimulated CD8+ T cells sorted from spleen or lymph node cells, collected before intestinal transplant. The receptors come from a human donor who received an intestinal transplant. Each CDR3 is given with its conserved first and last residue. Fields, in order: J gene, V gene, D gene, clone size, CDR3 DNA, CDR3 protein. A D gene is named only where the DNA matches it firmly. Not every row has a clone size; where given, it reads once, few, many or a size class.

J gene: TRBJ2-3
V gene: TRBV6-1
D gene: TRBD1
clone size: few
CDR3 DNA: TGTGCCAGCAGTGAAGGGACAGGACACACAGATACGCAGTATTTT
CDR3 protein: CASSEGTGHTDTQYF

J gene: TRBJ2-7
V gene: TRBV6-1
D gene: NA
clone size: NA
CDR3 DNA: TGTGCCAGCAGTGAAGTTTCCCCGCTAGTTGACGGAATCTACGAGCAGTACTTC
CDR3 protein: CASSEVSPLVDGIYEQYF

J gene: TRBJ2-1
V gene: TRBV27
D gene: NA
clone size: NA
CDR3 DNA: TGTGCCAGCAGTCCAGATGCCTACAATGAGCAGTTCTTC
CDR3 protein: CASSPDAYNEQFF

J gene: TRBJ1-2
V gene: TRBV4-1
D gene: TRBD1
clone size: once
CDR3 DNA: TGCGCCAGTCGCCGGGCAGGGGGCCCGACTTATGGCTACACCTTC
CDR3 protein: CASRRAGGPTYGYTF

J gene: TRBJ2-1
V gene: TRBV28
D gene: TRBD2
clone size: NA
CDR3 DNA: TGTGCCAGCAGCTCCCTGGCGGGACTAGCGGGAGTCTCCTACAATGAGCAGTTCTTC
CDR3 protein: CASSSLAGLAGVSYNEQFF

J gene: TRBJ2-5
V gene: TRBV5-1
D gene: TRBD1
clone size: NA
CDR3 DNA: TGCGCCAGCAGTCGGGACAGGGGGCGGGAGACCCAGTACTTC
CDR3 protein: CASSRDRGRETQYF

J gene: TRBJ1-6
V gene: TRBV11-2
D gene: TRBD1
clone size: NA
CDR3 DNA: TGTGCCAGCAGCTTAGGGGCAGGGGGTGACTATAATTCACCCCTCCACTTT
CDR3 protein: CASSLGAGGDYNSPLHF

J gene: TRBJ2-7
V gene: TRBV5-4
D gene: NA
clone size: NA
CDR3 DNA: TGTGCCAGCAGCCCCGGACACCTTACCTACGAGCAGTACTTC
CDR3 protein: CASSPGHLTYEQYF

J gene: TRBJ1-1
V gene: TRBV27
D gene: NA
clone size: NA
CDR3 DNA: TGTGCCAGCAGATTAACCTCAGGGCTACCTAACACTGAAGCTTTCTTT
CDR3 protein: CASRLTSGLPNTEAFF

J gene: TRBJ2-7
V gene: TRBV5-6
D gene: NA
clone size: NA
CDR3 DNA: TGTGCCAGCAGCTTGGGGGGGGGACAGGAAGCCTACGAGCAGTACTTC
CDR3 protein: CASSLGGGQEAYEQYF

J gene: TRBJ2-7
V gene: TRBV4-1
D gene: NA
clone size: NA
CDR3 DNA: TGCGCCAGCAGCCAAGATCGAGCTTACGAGCAGTACTTC
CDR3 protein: CASSQDRAYEQYF

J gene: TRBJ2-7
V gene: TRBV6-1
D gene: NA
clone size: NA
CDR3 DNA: TGTGCCAGCAGTCTCCGGGTTGACGAGCAGTACTTC
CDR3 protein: CASSLRVDEQYF